The TCR beta chain under discussion was sequenced for a study of human T cells and chemical hapten exposure. Looked up from germline, CDR1 is LGHNT and CDR2 is FRNRAP. This CDR3 spans 13 amino acids. The V gene lost 8 bases and the J gene lost 1 base, with 11 bases spanning the gap. Many counts were recorded for this clonotype. Library construction involved attaching unique molecular identifiers to individual cDNA molecules, which allowed quantitative, reproducible TCR counting. One entry per CDR3 protein, called by TCRdb with MiXCR from the reads. The sample records about 120,000 distinct CDR3 sequences, around 9% being singletons. Unfractionated whole blood yielded the extracted total RNA.

The chain links TRBV12-5 to TRBJ1-1; no reliable D call. This TCR came from a human donor in good health. Some clones in this sample may be carry-over from other donors' samples. The sequenced sample consisted of whole blood. CDR3: CASSARTNTEAFF. The CDR3, as DNA: TGTGCTAGTAGCGCTAGGACGAACACTGAAGCTTTCTTT.